Following are 18 T cell receptor beta chains from one sample sequenced in a study of T cell responses to AZD1222 COVID-19 vaccine (dated by TCRdb to the early 2020s). The method was the immunoSEQ multiplex PCR assay. TCRdb stores this immuneACCESS table with in-frame sequences only. Part of the clones is absent; in the studies checked, under half of the shortfall reflects unresolved V genes, and no reason is known for the rest. For this sample the table gives roughly 140,000 clones, of which about nine tenths were detected only once. Of the sample, roughly 3.1% falls within the top ten clones. What this sample's time point label stands for: baseline before first vaccination. Sequenced here: peripheral blood, sampled on day 0 of AZD1222 vaccination. Receptors were obtained from an adult in good health.

The rearrangement uses TRBV12-3 or TRBV12-4 and TRBJ2-3; D unresolved. This CDR3 region has 13 residues. V was pared by 5 bases and J by 2 bases, with 8 bases between. Here the CDR3 DNA reads TGTGCCAGCAGTAAGATCCTCACAGATACGCAGTATTTT. Its translation is CASSKILTDTQYF.

CDR3 in DNA: TGTGCCAGCAGTTTCCCCGCCGTCGACCATCAGCCCCAGCATTTT. Encoded protein: CASSFPAVDHQPQHF. This chain joins TRBV27 and TRBJ1-5; D is undetermined. CDR1 MNHEY and CDR2 SMNVEV come from the germline V gene (reference sequence). The CDR3 is 15 amino acids. V lost 3 bases and J lost 5, with 14 bases in between.

This clone appeared a single time. This sequence joins TRBV15 and TRBJ2-2; 7 bases are a match to TRBD1. The germline V gene encodes CDR1 LNHNV and CDR2 YYDKDF (reference sequence). V trimming: 0 bases; J trimming: 3 bases; junction bases outside the gene matches: 10. This CDR3 has 18 amino acids. The DNA for the CDR3 is TGTGCCACCAGCAGAGATGGGCTCCGGGACAGATACACCGGGGAGCTGTTTTTT. The encoded protein is CATSRDGLRDRYTGELFF.

The count of this clone is one. The chain uses TRBV6-5 and TRBJ2-3; D is undetermined. The germline gives CDR1 MNHEY, CDR2 SVGAGI. The V end was cut by 2 bases, the J end by 0 bases, with 6 bases between. This CDR3 is built from 14 residues. The CDR3 region has the DNA TGTGCCAGCAGTTACGGTGGTAGCACAGATACGCAGTATTTT. This encodes CASSYGGSTDTQYF.

The rearrangement uses TRBV12-3 or TRBV12-4 and TRBJ1-4, with 8 bases lining up with TRBD1. The CDR3 contains 13 residues. Trimming removed 6 bases from V and 8 bases from J; junction bases left unmatched: 5. In DNA form, the CDR3 reads TGTGCCAGCAGGGGAGGACAGGGCGAAAAACTGTTTTTT. It yields the protein CASRGGQGEKLFF.

J is TRBJ2-2 and V is TRBV7-6; 8 bases fit TRBD2. Germline loops: CDR1 SGHVS, CDR2 FNYEAQ. Trimming took 5 bases from V and 4 from J; bases not matched to a gene: 6. This CDR3 region has 15 residues. The CDR3 DNA reads as TGTGCCAGCAGCCCCTTAGCGGGATCCACCGGGGAGCTGTTTTTT. This translates into CASSPLAGSTGELFF.

This clone came up once. The chain couples TRBV21-1 to TRBJ1-1. TRBV21-1 is given as a pseudogene. This CDR3 has 15 residues. The CDR3: CASSKVPEMNTEAFF. CDR3 DNA sequence: TGTGCCAGCAGCAAAGTTCCCGAAATGAACACTGAAGCTTTCTTT.

In DNA, the CDR3 is TGTGCTAGTGACGCGCAACCGGGACCAAACGTGGGCTACACCTTC. Translation gives CASDAQPGPNVGYTF. The chain links TRBV12-5 to TRBJ1-2; a possible D gene is TRBD1 (5 bases). The CDR3 is 15 residues long. V was clipped by 7 bases and J by 8 bases, with 23 bases between them. The V gene's germline CDR1 is LGHNT and CDR2 FRNRAP.

This rearrangement joins TRBV21-1 to TRBJ1-4; whether TRBD1, the table's D call, matches the DNA was not checked. TRBV21-1 is a pseudogene. This CDR3 comprises 14 residues. CDR3 in DNA: TGTGCCAGTGATCAGGGGGCAACTAATGAAAAACTGTTTTTT. Its translation: CASDQGATNEKLFF.

The rearrangement uses TRBV7-2 and TRBJ1-3; D is uncertain. CDR1 and CDR2 (germline): SGHTA, FQGNSA. The CDR3 runs 15 residues. The V and J ends lost 5 bases and 0 bases respectively, with 11 bases between them. The CDR3 spells CASSPPVGSGNTIYF. The CDR3 nucleotides read TGTGCCAGCAGCCCCCCGGTTGGCTCTGGAAACACCATATATTTT.

The CDR3 DNA is TGTGCCATCAGTAGGGGGCCCAATCAGCCCCAGCATTTT. This gives the protein CAISRGPNQPQHF. The chain joins TRBV10-3 to TRBJ1-5; TRBD1 agrees at 7 bases. The CDR3 contains 13 residues. V dropped 5 bases and J dropped 3; count of bases not matched to a gene: 1. Germline V gene data show CDR1 as ENHRY and CDR2 as SYGVKD.

The chain combines TRBV19 with TRBJ2-5; D ambiguous. Germline loops: CDR1 LNHDA, CDR2 SQIVND (reference sequence). The V gene lost 3 bases and the J gene lost 4 bases, with 9 bases spanning the gap. This CDR3 is built from 13 residues. The CDR3 loop is CASSIAWIETQYF. The CDR3 DNA follows: TGTGCCAGTAGTATCGCATGGATAGAGACCCAGTACTTC.

This chain uses TRBV11-2 with TRBJ2-1, with D possibly being TRBD2 (7 bases). Trimming shortened V by 4 bases and J by 9 bases, and 16 bases separated the two germline ends. CDR1 is SGHAT, CDR2 FQNNGV, per germline. This CDR3 is built from 14 residues. The CDR3 here is CASSSTGGQGEQFF. CDR3 in DNA: TGTGCCAGCAGCTCAACCGGGGGGCAAGGTGAGCAGTTCTTC.

The chain carries TRBV30 and TRBJ1-1, with D hard to call. Germline CDR1 reads GTSNPN; CDR2 reads SVGIG (reference sequence). Trimming stripped 0 bases from V and 7 bases from J, with 9 bases between. The CDR3 spans 12 residues. This chain's CDR3 is CAWSVSQFEAFF. The CDR3, as DNA: TGTGCCTGGAGTGTATCGCAGTTTGAAGCTTTCTTT. Looking up the rest from reference TRBV30 and TRBJ1-1 gives the full variable domain: SQTIHQWPATLVQPVGSPLSLECTVEGTSNPNLYWYRQAAGRGLQLLFYSVGIGQISSEVPQNLSASRPQDRQFILSSKKLLLSDSGFYLCAWSVSQFEAFFGQGTRLTVV.

The chain links TRBV5-1 to TRBJ1-6, with D tentatively TRBD1 (5 bases). This CDR3 region has 14 residues. Looked up from germline, CDR1 is SGHRS and CDR2 is YFSETQ. Trimming took 2 bases from V and 10 from J, leaving 13 bases between them. The DNA for the CDR3 is TGCGCCAGCAGCTTCCGGGGCTCGGGATCACCCCTCCACTTT. Amino acid sequence: CASSFRGSGSPLHF.

The chain recombines TRBV9 with TRBJ2-1; D is possibly TRBD1 (6 bases). This CDR3 spans 15 amino acids. With 4 bases removed from V and 10 bases from J, the gap between germline ends came to 21 bases. The germline gives CDR1 SGDLS, CDR2 YYNGEE. CDR3 amino acids: CASSSSLTGTREQFF. The DNA of the CDR3 is TGTGCCAGCAGCTCAAGTCTTACAGGGACGAGGGAGCAGTTCTTC.

Only one count was recorded for this clone. This chain links TRBV9 with TRBJ2-3; tentative D call: TRBD1 (5 bases). V was pared by 3 bases and J by 4 bases, with 12 bases between. Germline CDR1 SGDLS, CDR2 YYNGEE. This CDR3 has 14 residues. CDR3 bases: TGTGCCAGCAGCGGAGGCAGGGTGCCAGATACGCAGTATTTT. Translating it yields CASSGGRVPDTQYF.

The V call is TRBV3-1 (or the pseudogene TRBV3-2), the J call TRBJ2-7; D is perhaps TRBD1 (6 bases). CDR1 and CDR2 from the germline V gene are LGHDT and YNNKEL (reference sequence). V lost 4 bases and J 6 bases, leaving 13 bases between the germline ends. The CDR3 totals 13 residues. The CDR3: CASSRDIRREQYF. DNA for the CDR3: TGTGCCAGCAGCCGGGACATCCGCCGCGAGCAGTACTTC.